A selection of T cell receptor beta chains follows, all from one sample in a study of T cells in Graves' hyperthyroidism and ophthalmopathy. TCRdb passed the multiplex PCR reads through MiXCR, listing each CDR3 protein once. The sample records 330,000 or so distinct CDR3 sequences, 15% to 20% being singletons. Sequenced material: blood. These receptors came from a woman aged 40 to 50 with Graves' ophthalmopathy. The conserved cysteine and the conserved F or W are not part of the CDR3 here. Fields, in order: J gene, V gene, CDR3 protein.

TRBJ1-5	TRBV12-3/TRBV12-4	ASSLQTNQPQH
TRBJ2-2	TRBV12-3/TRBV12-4	ASSPTSGSGELF
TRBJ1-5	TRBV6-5	ASRRQYNQPQH
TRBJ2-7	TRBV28	ASSPAGTLNYEQY
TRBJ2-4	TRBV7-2	ASSLGGSQNIQY
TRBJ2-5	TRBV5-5	ASSLPRGRVGGVQETQY
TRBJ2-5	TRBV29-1	SGSIGGETQY
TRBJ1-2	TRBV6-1	ASRRDRATGGYT
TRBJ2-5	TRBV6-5	ASSYATSGSETQY
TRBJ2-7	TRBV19	ASKSPNYEQY
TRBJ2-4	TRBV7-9	ASSPFVEAKNIQY
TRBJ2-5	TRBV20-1	SAIRDRQTQY
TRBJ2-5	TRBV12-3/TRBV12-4	ASSLQETQY
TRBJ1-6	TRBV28	ASSWQLNSPLH
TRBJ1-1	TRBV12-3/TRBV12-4	ASSIPGTSTEAF
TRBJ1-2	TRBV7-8	ASSSGQGFYYGYT
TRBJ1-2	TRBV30	AWSVLDGYT
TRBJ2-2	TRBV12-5	ASGPSNDYTGELF
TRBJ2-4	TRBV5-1	ASSQGLAGVNIQY
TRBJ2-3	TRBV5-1	ASSLANGRLDTQY
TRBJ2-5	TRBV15	ATTSGTETQY
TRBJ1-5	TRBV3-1	ASSQDSRVGQPQH